The T cell receptor beta chain described here comes from a study of T cells in Graves' hyperthyroidism and ophthalmopathy. From RNA transcripts, TCR beta CDR3 regions were amplified. HTBI primers were employed in a first-round RT-PCR of the TCR CDR3. In TCRdb, the multiplex PCR reads were re-called with MiXCR into one record per CDR3 protein. Of under 500,000 distinct CDR3 sequences in the sample, about an eighth are singletons; the top ten hold around 30%. Inclusion characteristics of ophthalmopathy patients comprised a Clinical Activity Score of at least 3, a NOSPECS grade of at least 4, and duration under 3 months. On the basis of clinical symptoms, serum thyroxine and TRAb, thyroid ultrasound and orbital computed tomography, diagnoses were made. This clonotype was detected only a few times. Per the germline V gene, CDR1 is MGHRA and CDR2 is YSYEKL. V lost 1 base to trimming and J lost 7 bases, with 10 bases between them. The CDR3 consists of 14 residues.

This clonotype originated in a man aged 50-59 years with Graves' ophthalmopathy. The specimen was blood. The chain has TRBV4-1 and TRBJ1-4, with D possibly being TRBD1 (5 bases). CDR3 nucleotide sequence: TGCGCCAGCAGCCAAGCTGGGGGGGGTGAAAAACTGTTTTTT. Translated, it gives CASSQAGGGEKLFF.